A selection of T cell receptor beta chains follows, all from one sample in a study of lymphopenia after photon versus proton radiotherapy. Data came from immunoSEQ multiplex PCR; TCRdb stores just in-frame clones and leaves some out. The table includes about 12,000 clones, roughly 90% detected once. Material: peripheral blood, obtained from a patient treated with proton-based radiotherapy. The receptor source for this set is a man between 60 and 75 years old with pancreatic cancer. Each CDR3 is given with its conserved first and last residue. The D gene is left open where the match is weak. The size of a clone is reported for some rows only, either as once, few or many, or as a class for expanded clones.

cdr3_aa: CASSATGTGDGYTF
cdr3_nt: TGTGCCAGCAGTGCCACCGGGACAGGGGACGGCTACACCTTC
cdr3_length: 14
d_call: TRBD1
j_call: TRBJ1-2
clone_size: .
v_call: TRBV28

cdr3_aa: CASSYPGLAGDGDTQYF
cdr3_nt: TGTGCCAGCAGCTACCCGGGACTAGCGGGAGATGGGGATACGCAGTATTTT
cdr3_length: 17
d_call: TRBD2
j_call: TRBJ2-3
clone_size: .
v_call: TRBV7-9

cdr3_aa: CASRMTGISYGYTF
cdr3_nt: TGTGCCAGCAGGATGACAGGGATCAGCTATGGCTACACCTTC
cdr3_length: 14
d_call: TRBD1
j_call: TRBJ1-2
clone_size: .
v_call: TRBV6-5

cdr3_aa: CSVRQGGADTQYF
cdr3_nt: TGCAGCGTCCGACAGGGCGGCGCAGATACGCAGTATTTT
cdr3_length: 13
d_call: TRBD1
j_call: TRBJ2-3
clone_size: .
v_call: TRBV29-1

cdr3_aa: CASSDRGRQPQHF
cdr3_nt: TGTGCCAGCTCAGACAGGGGCCGCCAGCCCCAGCATTTT
cdr3_length: 13
d_call: TRBD1
j_call: TRBJ1-5
clone_size: few
v_call: TRBV28

cdr3_aa: CASNPGLNTGELFF
cdr3_nt: TGTGCCAGCAACCCGGGGTTAAACACCGGGGAGCTGTTTTTT
cdr3_length: 14
d_call: .
j_call: TRBJ2-2
clone_size: .
v_call: TRBV6-5

cdr3_aa: CASSESDGMAGELFF
cdr3_nt: TGTGCCAGCAGTGAATCCGACGGGATGGCCGGGGAGCTGTTTTTT
cdr3_length: 15
d_call: .
j_call: TRBJ2-2
clone_size: .
v_call: TRBV6-1

cdr3_aa: CASSGGGYNEQFF
cdr3_nt: TGTGCCAGCTCCGGAGGGGGGTACAATGAGCAGTTCTTC
cdr3_length: 13
d_call: .
j_call: TRBJ2-1
clone_size: .
v_call: TRBV18

cdr3_aa: CASSVSGRAPDTQYF
cdr3_nt: TGTGCCAGCAGCGTGAGCGGGAGGGCCCCAGATACGCAGTATTTT
cdr3_length: 15
d_call: TRBD2
j_call: TRBJ2-3
clone_size: .
v_call: TRBV9

cdr3_aa: CASGEGPEAFF
cdr3_nt: TGTGCCAGCGGGGAGGGGCCTGAAGCTTTCTTT
cdr3_length: 11
d_call: .
j_call: TRBJ1-1
clone_size: .
v_call: TRBV6-1